Shown below are 20 T cell receptor beta chains from a single sample sequenced in a study of CD8+ T cells in alopecia areata. Investigators isolated RNA and reverse transcribed it into cDNA to act as the sequencing template. The method was immunoSEQ multiplex PCR; TCRdb's version includes in-frame clones alone and lacks a portion of them. This sample has approximately 57,000 clones, with roughly 96% found just once. Here the sequenced sample was CD8+ T cells sorted from blood, taken at week 0. The receptors stem from a human donor with alopecia areata.

This chain connects TRBV7-9 to TRBJ1-2; no clear D gene. This CDR3 has 13 residues. The germline CDR1 and CDR2 sequences are SEHNR and FQNEAQ (reference sequence). Trimming pared 5 bases from V and 3 bases from J, leaving 10 bases between. CDR3 DNA sequence: TGTGCCAGCAGCCCTCGGACGGACTATGGCTACACCTTC. As protein: CASSPRTDYGYTF.

The rearrangement joins TRBV7-6 to TRBJ2-7; a possible D gene is TRBD2 (5 bases). This CDR3 has 15 residues. Trimming took off 4 bases at V and 7 bases at J, with 20 bases between the two ends. CDR1 is SGHVS and CDR2 is FNYEAQ in the germline V gene. The CDR3 DNA reads TGTGCCAGCAGCTACCCCGAGGCCCCCCGGGAAGAGCAGTACTTC. It yields the protein CASSYPEAPREEQYF. Full variable domain (outside the CDR3, taken from reference TRBV7-6 and TRBJ2-7): GAGVSQSPRYKVTKRGQDVALRCDPISGHVSLYWYRQALGQGPEFLTYFNYEAQQDKSGLPNDRFSAERPEGSISTLTIQRTEQRDSAMYRCASSYPEAPREEQYFGPGTRLTVT.

This clone was seen a single time. The gene calls are TRBV19 and TRBJ1-1, with 8 bases fitting TRBD1. With 7 bases clipped from V and 3 bases from J, the junction kept 19 bases outside the gene matches. CDR1 is LNHDA, CDR2 SQIVND, per germline (reference sequence). CDR3 size: 18 residues. The CDR3 spells CASTSIGQGFYFDTEAFF. The CDR3 nucleotides are TGTGCCAGTACCTCCATCGGACAGGGCTTTTATTTCGACACTGAAGCTTTCTTT.

The V gene is TRBV5-1, the J gene TRBJ1-1; D remains ambiguous. CDR1 is SGHRS and CDR2 is YFSETQ in the germline V gene. The V gene lost 0 bases and the J gene lost 12 bases, with 15 bases spanning the gap. The CDR3 consists of 13 residues. This CDR3 is CASSLGPNQGPFF. The CDR3 bases are TGCGCCAGCAGCTTGGGTCCCAATCAAGGGCCTTTCTTT.

This clone was detected a few times. The chain uses TRBV4-3 and TRBJ2-5; 9 nucleotides match TRBD2. The CDR3 covers 16 residues. V dropped 0 bases and J dropped 6; count of bases not matched to a gene: 8. CDR1 is LGHNA, CDR2 YSLEER, per germline. The CDR3 reads CASSQDRGGGGQTQYF. The CDR3, as DNA: TGCGCCAGCAGCCAAGATAGGGGCGGGGGGGGCCAGACCCAGTACTTC.

The chain couples TRBV5-1 to TRBJ2-7; 10 nucleotides align to TRBD1. The CDR3 loop spans 13 amino acids. The germline V gene has CDR1 SGHRS and CDR2 YFSETQ. V trimming: 3 bases; J trimming: 4 bases; junction bases outside the gene matches: 1. This CDR3 is CASSWDRGYEQYF. DNA for the CDR3: TGCGCCAGCAGCTGGGACAGGGGTTACGAGCAGTACTTC. Drawing the rest from reference TRBV5-1 and TRBJ2-7, the complete variable domain is KAGVTQTPRYLIKTRGQQVTLSCSPISGHRSVSWYQQTPGQGLQFLFEYFSETQRNKGNFPGRFSGRQFSNSRSEMNVSTLELGDSALYLCASSWDRGYEQYFGPGTRLTVT.

The table lists this clone with a count of one. In nucleotides, the CDR3 is TGTGCCAGCACCTTACACAGAGGGCTGCAGGAGACCCAGTACTTC. Translation: CASTLHRGLQETQYF. The V call is TRBV6-5, the J call TRBJ2-5, with TRBD2 as a possible D gene (5 bases). V lost 7 bases and J 5 bases, leaving 20 bases between the germline ends. CDR3 length equals 15 residues. CDR1 and CDR2 (germline): MNHEY, SVGAGI.

The chain joins TRBV7-6 to TRBJ2-1, with D perhaps matching TRBD2 (6 bases). V gave up 5 bases and J gave up 5 bases, with 13 bases separating them. Germline CDR1 and CDR2: SGHVS and FNYEAQ. This CDR3 is 14 amino acids long. The CDR3 DNA reads as TGTGCCAGCAGCCCCGCGGGGTCGGACAATGAGCAGTTCTTC. It is translated as CASSPAGSDNEQFF.

The rearrangement joins TRBV7-2 to TRBJ1-6; 9 bases line up with TRBD1. V was pared by 2 bases and J by 0 bases, with 2 bases of the junction left unmatched. This CDR3 is built from 17 residues. Germline V lookup: CDR1 SGHTA, CDR2 FQGNSA. The CDR3 reads CASSLLGQGSYNSPLHF. CDR3 bases: TGTGCCAGCAGCTTATTGGGACAGGGCTCCTATAATTCACCCCTCCACTTT. Complete variable domain (other parts from reference TRBV7-2 and TRBJ1-6): GAGVSQSPSNKVTEKGKDVELRCDPISGHTALYWYRQSLGQGLEFLIYFQGNSAPDKSGLPSDRFSAERTGGSVSTLTIQRTQQEDSAVYLCASSLLGQGSYNSPLHFGNGTRLTVT.

The CDR3 sequence is CASGLVRGQGGNQPQHF. CDR3 in DNA: TGTGCTAGTGGTTTGGTAAGAGGACAGGGGGGGAATCAGCCCCAGCATTTT. This chain links TRBV12-5 with TRBJ1-5, with 10 positions matching TRBD1. The V segment lost 0 bases and the J segment 4 bases; nucleotides outside the gene matches: 6. Per germline, CDR1 LGHNT and CDR2 FRNRAP. The CDR3 contains 17 residues.

This chain connects TRBV10-3 to TRBJ2-7; the D is unclear. V lost 4 bases and J 4 bases, leaving 5 bases between the germline ends. Germline V gives CDR1 ENHRY, CDR2 SYGVKD. The CDR3 is 11 amino acids. The CDR3, as DNA: TGTGCCATCAGTGGGGAATACGAGCAGTACTTC. It is translated as CAISGEYEQYF.

This clone was observed a handful of times. The gene calls are TRBV6-5 and TRBJ2-4, with D hard to call. Trimming removed 0 bases at V and 2 bases at J, with 11 bases between. The length of the CDR3 is 16 residues. CDR1 and CDR2 (germline): MNHEY, SVGAGI. CDR3 region: CASSYSRAATKNIQYF. For the CDR3, the DNA is TGTGCCAGCAGTTACTCTCGGGCTGCGACCAAAAACATTCAGTACTTC.

The CDR3 region is CASSRIGALPFYTF. The CDR3 DNA follows: TGTGCCAGCAGCCGCATTGGGGCTCTGCCCTTTTACACCTTC. The chain employs TRBV5-4 and TRBJ1-2; possibly TRBD1 for D (5 bases). V dropped 4 bases and J dropped 11 bases, with 21 bases sitting between them. This CDR3 has 14 amino acids. Germline V gene sequence: CDR1 SGHNT, CDR2 YYREEE (reference sequence). Drawing the rest from reference TRBV5-4 and TRBJ1-2, the complete variable domain is ETGVTQSPTHLIKTRGQQVTLRCSSQSGHNTVSWYQQALGQGPQFIFQYYREEENGRGNFPPRFSGLQFPNYSSELNVNALELDDSALYLCASSRIGALPFYTFGSGTRLTVV.

This chain joins TRBV7-9 and TRBJ2-3; either TRBD1 or TRBD2 may supply D (5 bases each). Germline CDR1 reads SEHNR; CDR2 reads FQNEAQ (reference sequence). The V gene lost 7 bases and the J gene lost 4 bases, with 21 bases spanning the gap. The CDR3 is 16 residues long. As DNA, the CDR3 is TGTGCCAGCACCTCGGTTAGGTCTCGAGGGGCAGATACGCAGTATTTT. Translation gives CASTSVRSRGADTQYF.

The chain carries TRBV5-1 and TRBJ2-1; 8 bases line up with TRBD1. J gave up 7 bases and V 1 base, and 7 bases lay outside the gene matches. The germline CDR1 and CDR2 sequences are SGHRS and YFSETQ. This CDR3 is built from 15 residues. This chain's CDR3 is CASSLLQGVRNEQFF. The CDR3 coding sequence is TGCGCCAGCAGCTTGTTACAGGGGGTTAGGAATGAGCAGTTCTTC.

The chain has TRBV7-2 and TRBJ2-2, with TRBD1 identical over 7 bases. CDR3 length equals 15 residues. With V trimmed by 5 bases and J by 5 bases, 8 bases remained unmatched. Germline V CDR1 and CDR2: SGHTA, FQGNSA. Here the CDR3 DNA reads TGTGCCAGCAGCCCAGGGGGTGGCTGGACCGGGGAGCTGTTTTTT. Protein product: CASSPGGGWTGELFF.

CDR3 sequence reads: CASSQVKLAAADTQYF. The CDR3 region has the DNA TGCGCCAGCAGCCAAGTAAAACTAGCCGCCGCCGATACGCAGTATTTT. This rearrangement joins TRBV4-3 to TRBJ2-3; D may be TRBD2 (6 bases). Deletions cut 1 base from V and 6 bases from J, with 17 bases between. The germline V gene has CDR1 LGHNA and CDR2 YSLEER. The CDR3 length is 16 residues.

The V gene is TRBV28, the J gene TRBJ2-5; no clear D. The CDR3 consists of 13 residues. Germline V gene lookup returns CDR1 MDHEN and CDR2 SYDVKM. V shed 2 bases and J shed 1 base, with 5 bases lying between them. CDR3 bases: TGTGCCAGCAGTTTAGATATCCAAGAGACCCAGTACTTC. Translating gives CASSLDIQETQYF.

Written as DNA, the CDR3 is TGTGCCAGCAGCAAGGACATCGGCTATAATTCACCCCTCCACTTT. As protein: CASSKDIGYNSPLHF. The rearrangement links TRBV5-4 to TRBJ1-6; tentative D call: TRBD1 (5 bases). CDR1 SGHNT and CDR2 YYREEE come from the germline V gene (reference sequence). CDR3 size: 15 residues. V was trimmed by 4 bases and J by 3 bases, leaving 11 bases between them.

The J gene is TRBJ2-6, the V gene TRBV23-1, with a tentative D call TRBD1 (6 bases). TRBV23-1 is reported as an ORF; its role is uncertain. This CDR3 is built from 17 residues. Trimming removed 5 bases from V and 0 bases from J, with 14 bases in between. CDR3 coding DNA: TGCGCCAGCAGTTCACGACAGGAGAGCTCTGGGGCCAACGTCCTGACTTTC. Translation: CASSSRQESSGANVLTF.